Listed here is a single T cell receptor beta chain. The specificity of this receptor is unknown. Qualities for individual bases were not recorded, and no much larger clone is one base off. The data were obtained in a study of blood T cell repertoires in COVID-19 (dated by TCRdb to 2018 to 2021). Study-wide context: Collaborator samples came from the United States, Italy and Spain and covered acute and convalescent phases of COVID-19. The material from the prospective study consisted of cDNA or gDNA derived from T cells, B-cell-depleted T cells, or PBMCs. The repertoires were released in a freely available public database meant as a resource for research on the immune response to SARS-CoV-2. Samples came from the ongoing ImmuneRACE study (first 160 participants) plus 1,254 subjects from 6 global collaborators. The dataset comprised deeply sampled blood TCRbeta repertoires from subjects exposed to, actively infected with, or recovered from COVID-19. Nearly every sample came with metadata listing a de-identified subject ID, COVID-19 status, age in years and sex. Where available, HLA class I and class II types were taken from metadata supplied by the sample provider and were not determined by assay-based typing. Results and caveats for the whole study, not just this receptor: The quantity of clinical and demographic metadata differed by source and by participant and was supplied without curation.

The collaborating institutions used their own protocols to collect whole blood in K2EDTA tubes. Collaborator samples were shipped for TCRbeta analysis as frozen whole blood, isolated PBMCs, or DNA extracted from either sample type. TCRbeta CDR3 regions were amplified from genomic DNA using the immunoSEQ Assay, a bias-controlled multiplex PCR. The study's processing was this. The number of nucleated cells in each sample was estimated by amplification of reference gene primers within the assay. Sequence reads were collapsed and filtered to measure the absolute abundance of every unique TCRbeta CDR3 rearrangement. For each sample, productive Simpson clonality was calculated by taking the square root of Simpson's diversity index across productive rearrangements. Here the immuneACCESS table is served through TCRdb, limited to in-frame sequences with V and J called. Missing clones are a known gap in these copies; in checked studies unresolved V genes cover under half, and the rest lacks a known reason. The DNA was the basis for D and trimming; V, J and clone size are from that table. The sample data list 100,000 or so clones, and approximately 92% of these were observed just once. The ten largest clonotypes hold 4.5% to 6% of the sample.

Sequenced input: peripheral blood. The sequence was collected from a man in his 70s with acute or convalescent COVID-19.

The base sequence is TGTGCCAGCAGTTACTCCCCGTCGGGAAATCAGCCCCAGCATTTT. Its protein is CASSYSPSGNQPQHF. The V and J genes are TRBV6-5 and TRBJ1-5; the D gene remains uncertain. The CDR3 holds 15 amino acids from the cysteine to the phenylalanine. CDR3 DNA is the only sequence kept; it has 45 bases, read in frame from the first base. CDR1 and CDR2 were assigned from the germline V gene as MNHEY and SVGAGI. A distance of 10 bases separates the germline ends of V and J, which lose 0 bases and 4 bases respectively.